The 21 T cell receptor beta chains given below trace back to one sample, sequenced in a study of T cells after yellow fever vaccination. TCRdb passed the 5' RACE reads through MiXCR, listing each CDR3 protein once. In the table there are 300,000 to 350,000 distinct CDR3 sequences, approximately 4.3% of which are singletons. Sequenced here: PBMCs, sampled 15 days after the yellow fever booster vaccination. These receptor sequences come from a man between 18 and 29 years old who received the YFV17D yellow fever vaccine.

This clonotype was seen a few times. CDR3 coding DNA: TGCAGTGCGGCGGGACGGACGAATTCACCCCTCCACTTT. As protein: CSAAGRTNSPLHF. The V and J genes are TRBV20-1 and TRBJ1-6, with D possibly matching TRBD1 (5 bases). CDR1 and CDR2 from the germline V gene are DFQATT and SNEGSKA (reference sequence). This CDR3 comprises 13 residues. Trimming pared 6 bases from V and 7 bases from J, leaving 13 bases between.

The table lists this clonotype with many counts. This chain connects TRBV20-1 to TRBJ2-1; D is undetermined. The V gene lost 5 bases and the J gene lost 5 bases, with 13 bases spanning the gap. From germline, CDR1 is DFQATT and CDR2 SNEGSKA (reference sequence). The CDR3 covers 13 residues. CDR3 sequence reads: CSAQSGSDNEQFF. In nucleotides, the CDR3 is TGCAGTGCTCAGTCAGGTTCAGACAATGAGCAGTTCTTC.

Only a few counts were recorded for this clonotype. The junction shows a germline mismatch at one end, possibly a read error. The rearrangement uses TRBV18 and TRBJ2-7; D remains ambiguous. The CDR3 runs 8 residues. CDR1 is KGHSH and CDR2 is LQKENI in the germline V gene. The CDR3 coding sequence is TGTGCCAGCTCCTCCACCGGCTTC. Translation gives CASSSTGF. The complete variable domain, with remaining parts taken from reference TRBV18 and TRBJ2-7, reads NAGVMQNPRHLVRRRGQEARLRCSPMKGHSHVYWYRQLPEEGLKFMVYLQKENIIDESGMPKERFSAEFPKEGPSILRIQQVVRGDSAAYFCASSSTGFGPGTRLTVT.

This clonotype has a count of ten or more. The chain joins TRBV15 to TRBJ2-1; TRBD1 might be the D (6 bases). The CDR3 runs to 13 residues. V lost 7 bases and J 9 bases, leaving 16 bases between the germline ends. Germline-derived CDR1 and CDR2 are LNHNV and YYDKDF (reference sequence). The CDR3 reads CATTSVGAAEQFF. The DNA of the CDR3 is TGTGCCACCACCTCCGTGGGGGCGGCTGAGCAGTTCTTC.

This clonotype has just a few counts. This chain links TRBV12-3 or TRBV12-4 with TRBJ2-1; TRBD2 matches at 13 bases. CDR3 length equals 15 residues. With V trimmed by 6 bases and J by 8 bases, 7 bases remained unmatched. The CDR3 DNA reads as TGTGCCAGCAGCCCCTCTGGACTAGCGGGGGATGAGCAGTTCTTC. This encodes CASSPSGLAGDEQFF.

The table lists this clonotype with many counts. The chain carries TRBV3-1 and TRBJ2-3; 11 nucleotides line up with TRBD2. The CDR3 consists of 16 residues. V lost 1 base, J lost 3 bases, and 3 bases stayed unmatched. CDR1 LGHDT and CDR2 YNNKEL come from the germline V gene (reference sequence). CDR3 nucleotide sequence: TGTGCCAGCAGCCAAGGGACTAGCGGGCGGACAGATACGCAGTATTTT. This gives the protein CASSQGTSGRTDTQYF.

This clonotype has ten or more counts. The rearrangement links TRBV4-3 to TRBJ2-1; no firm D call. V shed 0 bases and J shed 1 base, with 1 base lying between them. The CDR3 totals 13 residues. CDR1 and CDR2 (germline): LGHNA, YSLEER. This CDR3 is CASSQESYNEQFF. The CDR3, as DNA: TGCGCCAGCAGCCAAGAGTCCTACAATGAGCAGTTCTTC.

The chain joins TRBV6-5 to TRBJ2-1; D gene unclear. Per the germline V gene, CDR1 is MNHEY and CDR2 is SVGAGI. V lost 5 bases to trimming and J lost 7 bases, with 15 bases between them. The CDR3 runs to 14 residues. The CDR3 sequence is CASSKSKAANEQFF. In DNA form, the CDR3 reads TGTGCCAGCAGTAAATCGAAGGCGGCGAATGAGCAGTTCTTC.

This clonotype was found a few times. CDR3 coding DNA: TGCAGCGGCGGGACCGATTATGGCTACACCTTC. It translates to CSGGTDYGYTF. The rearrangement links TRBV29-1 to TRBJ1-2; possible D gene TRBD1, 5 bases. CDR3 length: 11 amino acids. Trimming shortened V by 7 bases and J by 5 bases, and 11 bases separated the two germline ends. The germline V gene encodes CDR1 SQVTM and CDR2 ANQGSEA.

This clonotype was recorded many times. Here the CDR3 reads CASSRQGVAKNIQYF. CDR3 nucleotides: TGTGCCAGCAGCCGACAGGGAGTAGCCAAAAACATTCAGTACTTC. The V and J genes are TRBV5-4 and TRBJ2-4, with TRBD1 matching 7 bases. The CDR3 spans 15 residues. V trimming: 4 bases; J trimming: 0 bases; junction bases outside the gene matches: 4. Germline lookup yields CDR1 SGHNT and CDR2 YYREEE (reference sequence).

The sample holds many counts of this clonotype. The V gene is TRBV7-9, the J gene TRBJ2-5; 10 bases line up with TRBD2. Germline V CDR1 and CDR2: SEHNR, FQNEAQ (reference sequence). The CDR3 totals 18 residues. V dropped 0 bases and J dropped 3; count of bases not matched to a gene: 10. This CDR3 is CASSLASSGGAYEETQYF. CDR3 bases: TGTGCCAGCAGCTTAGCCTCCAGCGGGGGGGCCTACGAAGAGACCCAGTACTTC. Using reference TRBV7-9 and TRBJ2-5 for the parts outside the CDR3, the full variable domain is DTGVSQNPRHKITKRGQNVTFRCDPISEHNRLYWYRQTLGQGPEFLTYFQNEAQLEKSRLLSDRFSAERPKGSFSTLEIQRTEQGDSAMYLCASSLASSGGAYEETQYFGPGTRLLVL.

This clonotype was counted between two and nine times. This CDR3 is CASSPRTDIYGYTF. The CDR3 DNA reads TGTGCCAGCAGTCCCAGGACGGATATCTATGGCTACACCTTC. This chain links TRBV6-9 with TRBJ1-2; D remains ambiguous. Trimming removed 5 bases at V and 4 bases at J, with 14 bases between. Germline V CDR1 and CDR2: MNHGY, SVAAGI. CDR3 length: 14 amino acids.

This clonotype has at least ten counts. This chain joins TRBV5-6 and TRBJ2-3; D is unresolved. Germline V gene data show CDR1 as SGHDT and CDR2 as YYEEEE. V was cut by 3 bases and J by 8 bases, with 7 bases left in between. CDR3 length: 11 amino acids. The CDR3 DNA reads TGTGCCAGCAGCTCCTCAGCTACGCAGTATTTT. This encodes CASSSSATQYF.

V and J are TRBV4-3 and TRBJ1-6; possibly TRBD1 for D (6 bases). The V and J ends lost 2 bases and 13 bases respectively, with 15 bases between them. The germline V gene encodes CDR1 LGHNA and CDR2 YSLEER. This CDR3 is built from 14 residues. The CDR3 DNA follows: TGCGCCAGCAGCCAACACTCAGGGGAGAGGCCCCTCCACTTT. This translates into CASSQHSGERPLHF.

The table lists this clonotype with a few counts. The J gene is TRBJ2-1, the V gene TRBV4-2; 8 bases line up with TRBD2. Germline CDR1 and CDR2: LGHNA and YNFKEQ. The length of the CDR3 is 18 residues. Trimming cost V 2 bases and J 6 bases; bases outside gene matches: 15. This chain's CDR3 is CASSQPRRRGGVVNEQFF. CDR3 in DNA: TGTGCCAGCAGCCAACCACGCCGTCGGGGGGGCGTCGTCAATGAGCAGTTCTTC.

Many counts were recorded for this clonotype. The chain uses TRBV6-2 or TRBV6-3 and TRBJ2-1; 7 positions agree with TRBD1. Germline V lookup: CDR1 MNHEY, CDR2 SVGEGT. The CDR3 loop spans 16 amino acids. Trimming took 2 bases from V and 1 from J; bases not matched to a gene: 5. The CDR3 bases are TGTGCCAGCAGTTACAAGACAGGGTCGTCCTACAATGAGCAGTTCTTC. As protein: CASSYKTGSSYNEQFF.

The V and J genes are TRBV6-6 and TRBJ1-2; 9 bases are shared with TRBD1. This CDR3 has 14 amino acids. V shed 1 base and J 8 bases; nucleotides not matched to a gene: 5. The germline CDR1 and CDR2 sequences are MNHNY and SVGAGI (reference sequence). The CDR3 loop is CASSYLGQGGGYTF. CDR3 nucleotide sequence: TGTGCCAGCAGTTACTTGGGACAGGGCGGAGGCTACACCTTC.

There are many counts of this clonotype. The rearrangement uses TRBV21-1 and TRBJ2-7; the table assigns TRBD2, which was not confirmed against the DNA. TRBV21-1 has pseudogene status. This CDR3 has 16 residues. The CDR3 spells CASSKVGTSGSLEQYV. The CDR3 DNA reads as TGTGCCAGCAGCAAAGTGGGGACTAGCGGTAGTCTCGAGCAGTACGTC.

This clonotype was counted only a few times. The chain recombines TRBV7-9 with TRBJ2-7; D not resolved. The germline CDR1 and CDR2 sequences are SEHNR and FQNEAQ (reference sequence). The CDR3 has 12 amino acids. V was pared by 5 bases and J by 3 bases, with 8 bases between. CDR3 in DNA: TGTGCCAGCAGCCCTCCTTTCTACGAGCAGTACTTC. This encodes CASSPPFYEQYF.

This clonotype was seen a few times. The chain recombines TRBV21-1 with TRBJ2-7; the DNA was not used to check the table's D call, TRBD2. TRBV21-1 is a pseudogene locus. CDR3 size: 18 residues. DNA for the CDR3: TGTGCCAGCAGCAACCCTAACGGACTAAGACCGATCTCCTACGAGCAGTACTTC. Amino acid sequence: CASSNPNGLRPISYEQYF.

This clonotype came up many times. The CDR3 sequence: CASSLALGGGYEQYV. The DNA of the CDR3 is TGTGCCAGCAGCTTAGCGCTAGGGGGGGGCTACGAGCAGTACGTC. The chain has TRBV7-2 and TRBJ2-7; D may be TRBD2 (7 bases). Germline V gene sequence: CDR1 SGHTA, CDR2 FQGNSA. The CDR3 is 15 residues long. The V gene lost 0 bases and the J gene lost 3 bases, with 12 bases spanning the gap.